This TCR beta chain stems from a study of cytomegalovirus exposure and HLA in healthy donors. On this clone itself: Its matching antigen is unknown.

Unmatched junction bases numbered 6, after V lost 5 bases and J lost 7 bases. The germline CDR1 and CDR2 sequences are SEHNR and FQNEAQ (reference sequence). The CDR3 loop spans 14 amino acids. The donors were in the 120-subject validation cohort, distinct from the roughly 600-subject first cohort. Points from the study as a whole: Most TCR sequences showed up rarely, but some public TCRs showed up in many donors. The classifier reportedly diagnosed cytomegalovirus status with high specificity and sensitivity. The listing of about 150 TCR beta chains classed them as cytomegalovirus-associated.

Here immunoSEQ multiplex PCR was the method, and the copy in TCRdb shows in-frame clones only, minus some. The sample consists of some 100,000 clones, around 88% of them appearing once. J is TRBJ1-5 and V is TRBV7-9, with 9 bases fitting TRBD1. The sequencing sample was made of PBMCs. The receptor's source is a young man in good health and CMV-seronegative. The CDR3: CASSGGTGYQPQHF. CDR3 coding DNA: TGTGCCAGCAGCGGAGGGACAGGGTACCAGCCCCAGCATTTT.